These T cell receptor beta chains were read from a single sample in a study of blood T cell repertoires in COVID-19. Generated by immunoSEQ multiplex PCR, the TCRdb table keeps only in-frame clones and is missing some. Among roughly 57,000 clones listed, 85% to 90% were seen once. The sequencing input was peripheral blood. The receptors here all came from a woman aged 55-75 years with COVID-19, enrolled during active disease. The conserved cysteine and the conserved F or W are not part of the CDR3 here. Clone size is given for some rows only: seen once, a few or many times, or a class if the clone is expanded.

>TRBV11-3|.
ASSLGRGGMNSYT
>TRBV11-3|.
ASSGGKETQY
>TRBV18|.
ASSPAGPETQY
>TRBV19|few
ASTRVLGRSLNTEAF
>TRBV5-8|few
ASPHGQSSGGYGYT
>TRBV5-6|.
ASSRFRRGTDTQY
>TRBV5-6|few
ASEPLGQGPIYGYT
>TRBV6-1|.
ASSEAAGDTGEQY
>TRBV3-1/TRBV3-2|.
ASSQGLAPADTQY
>TRBV5-5|.
ASSFPGLQIYNEQF
>TRBV30|.
AWSIGGQGGENTEAF
>TRBV2|medium-sized
ASSRDNLPNTEAF
>TRBV15|.
ATSRDSYEQY
>TRBV28|.
ASRVQSNQPQH
>TRBV29-1|.
SVEDLRQGVYNEQF
>TRBV30|.
AWSVQVGQPQH
>TRBV19|.
ASSIGRVGTEAF
>TRBV27|.
ASRFSEGSNQPQH
>TRBV7-2|.
ASSLLAGGLNTDTQY
>TRBV11-3|.
ASSSFGASGSSSYEQY
>TRBV11-1|few
ASSSGAPLH
>TRBV5-3|once
ARSLKLRDRGSYT
>TRBV18|.
ASSPRGFGQGQDTQY
>TRBV7-7|.
ASSLSLGQETQY
>TRBV10-3|.
AISEYLAGLAGEETQY
>TRBV28|.
ASSYPPLEQGLRNSPLH
>TRBV15|.
ATSRGGQGEQPQH
>TRBV28|.
ASWGGRVPEFPF
>TRBV6-4|few
ASSVDGYSSPLH
>TRBV19|.
ASSIGERGSTIY
>TRBV6-5|few
ASSYSIQAITEAF
>TRBV30|.
ASEGKRMVTDTQY
>TRBV2|.
ASNKGEAKNIQY
>TRBV11-2|.
ASSPQGTAGNTIY
>TRBV7-8|.
ASSLGGSWQPQH
>TRBV11-1|.
ASSPRLRGDYGYT
>TRBV27|.
ASSLSWAGGLGYT
>TRBV6-5|.
ASSRSSPDNSPLH
>TRBV5-1|.
ASSSGINNSPLH
>TRBV19|.
ASSIRRTTNEKLF
>TRBV9|.
ASSVTGLENTIY
>TRBV9|.
ASSVRQGGTDTQY
>TRBV6-1|few
ASSEEVGAYNEQF
>TRBV2|.
ASSYDRGESAEAF
>TRBV21-1|.
ASSKCLRGLNNEQF
>TRBV2|.
ASSDGTGSETQY
>TRBV7-2|.
ASSLAFRVEAF
>TRBV7-2|few
ASSLARASGGTQY
>TRBV19|.
ASSIKVRQPQH
>TRBV28|once
ASSFRDREKLF
>TRBV7-9|.
ASSTTGETEAF
>TRBV28|.
ASSPWLLTGGANQPQH
>TRBV28|once
ASSLFRNAYNSPLH
>TRBV28|.
ASRATGNTEAF
>TRBV5-6|.
ASSLGRAGWYGEQF
>TRBV28|.
ASSLSQSNSPLH
>TRBV27|.
ASSTLGGGTYEQY